This paragraph reports one T cell receptor beta chain. The antigen is not known. Germline CDR1 is SGHNT and CDR2 is YYREEE (reference sequence). This CDR3 contains 14 residues. Trimming removed 4 bases from V and 2 bases from J; junction bases left unmatched: 6. Data came from immunoSEQ multiplex PCR; TCRdb stores just in-frame clones and leaves some out. This sample yields about 44,000 clones, of which approximately 80% are seen a single time; 6.5% to 8% belongs to the top ten. These data are taken from a study of OX40 agonist ivuxolimab in advanced cancers. Study summary: Six ivuxolimab dose levels, 0.01 to 10 mg/kg, were given intravenously every 2 weeks. Partial response was recorded in three patients: one hepatocellular carcinoma and two cutaneous melanoma cases. Study findings and constraints: Fewer expanded clones were found on average in CD4+ than in CD8+ T cells.

Excluded were patients having autoimmune disease history or systemic immunosuppression. This sequence originates from an adult with an advanced solid tumor such as melanoma, head and neck, liver or kidney cancer. V and J are TRBV5-4 and TRBJ2-7; 7 bases are shared with TRBD1. The material sequenced was CD4+ or CD8+ T cells sorted from blood, taken in a trial of the OX40 agonist ivuxolimab. The CDR3 DNA reads TGTGCCAGCAGCCTACAGGGGTCAACCTACGAGCAGTACTTC. Protein product: CASSLQGSTYEQYF.